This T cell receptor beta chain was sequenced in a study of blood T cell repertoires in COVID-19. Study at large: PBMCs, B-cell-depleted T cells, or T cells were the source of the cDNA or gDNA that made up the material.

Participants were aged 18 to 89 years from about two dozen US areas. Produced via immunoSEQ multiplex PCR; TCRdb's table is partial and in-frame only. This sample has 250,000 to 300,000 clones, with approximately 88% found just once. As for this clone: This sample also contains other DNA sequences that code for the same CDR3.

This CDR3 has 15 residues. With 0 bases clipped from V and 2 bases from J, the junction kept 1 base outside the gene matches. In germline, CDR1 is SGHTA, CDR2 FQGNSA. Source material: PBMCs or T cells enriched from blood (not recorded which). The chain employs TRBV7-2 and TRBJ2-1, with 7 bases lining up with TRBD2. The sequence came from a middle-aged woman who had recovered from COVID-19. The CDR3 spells CASSLAGGTYNEQFF. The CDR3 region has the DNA TGTGCCAGCAGCTTAGCGGGAGGGACCTACAATGAGCAGTTCTTC.